This T cell receptor beta chain was observed in a study of blood T cell repertoires in COVID-19. Study-level information: PBMCs, B-cell-depleted T cells, or T cells provided the cDNA or gDNA that made up the material.

The length of the CDR3 is 17 residues. The J segment lost 6 bases and the V segment lost 2 bases, leaving 14 bases of the junction unmatched. Per the germline V gene, CDR1 is MNHEY and CDR2 is SVGEGT. In the authors' workflow: Reference gene primers were amplified, and this amplification served to estimate nucleated cell counts. Clones were read by immunoSEQ multiplex PCR, and TCRdb kept only the in-frame ones, dropping some. V, J and clone size were drawn from that table, and D and trimming were deduced from the DNA. The sample holds about 220,000 clones, roughly 88% seen once. The chain has TRBV6-2 or TRBV6-3 and TRBJ1-1; 8 nucleotides match TRBD1. The sequenced sample was peripheral blood. The TCR sequence derives from a man aged 50-60 years with active or convalescent COVID-19. CDR3 protein: CASSYGQGGGYRAEAFF. For the CDR3, the DNA is TGTGCCAGCAGTTACGGACAGGGCGGGGGATATCGTGCTGAAGCTTTCTTT.